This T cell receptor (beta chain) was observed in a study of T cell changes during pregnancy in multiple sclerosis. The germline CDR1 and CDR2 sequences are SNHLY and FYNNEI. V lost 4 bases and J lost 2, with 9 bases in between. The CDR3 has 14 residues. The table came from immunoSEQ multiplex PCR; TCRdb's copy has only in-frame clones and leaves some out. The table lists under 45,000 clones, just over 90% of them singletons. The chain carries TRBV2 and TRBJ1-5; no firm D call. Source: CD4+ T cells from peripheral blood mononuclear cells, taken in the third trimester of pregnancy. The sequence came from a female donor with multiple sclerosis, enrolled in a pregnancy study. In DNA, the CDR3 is TGTGCCAGCAGTGGCGAGGGTCGCAATCAGCCCCAGCATTTT. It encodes CASSGEGRNQPQHF.